This T cell receptor beta chain was retrieved from a study of blood T cell repertoires in COVID-19. TCRdb's table, derived via immunoSEQ multiplex PCR, lists solely in-frame clones and lacks some. The table has approximately 150,000 clones, 65% to 85% seen once. J was trimmed by 9 bases and V by 6 bases; bases with no gene match: 7. CDR3 length: 12 residues. This receptor was identified in a woman aged 40 to 50 with acute COVID-19. The sample comprised PBMCs or T cells enriched from blood (not recorded which). This rearrangement joins TRBV12-3 or TRBV12-4 to TRBJ1-1; 7 bases map to TRBD1. CDR3 bases: TGTGCCAGCAGGTCGACAGGGCCCCAAGCTTTCTTT. Translation: CASRSTGPQAFF.